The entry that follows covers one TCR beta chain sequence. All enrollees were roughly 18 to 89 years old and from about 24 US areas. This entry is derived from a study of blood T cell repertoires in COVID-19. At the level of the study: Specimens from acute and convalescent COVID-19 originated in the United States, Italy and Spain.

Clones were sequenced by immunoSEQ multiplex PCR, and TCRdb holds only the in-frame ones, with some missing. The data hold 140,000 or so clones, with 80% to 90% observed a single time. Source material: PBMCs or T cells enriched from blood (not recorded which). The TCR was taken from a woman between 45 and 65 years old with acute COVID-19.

Here the CDR3 reads CASSPMEGYYEQYF. The DNA for the CDR3 is TGCGCCAGCAGCCCGATGGAGGGATACTACGAGCAGTACTTC. This sequence joins TRBV4-1 and TRBJ2-7, with D perhaps matching TRBD2 (6 bases). CDR3 length equals 14 residues. The V end lost 4 bases, the J end lost 3 bases, and 13 bases lay between the germline ends. Per germline, CDR1 MGHRA and CDR2 YSYEKL.